This TCR beta chain was found in a study of response to subunit inactivated influenza vaccine. Whole-study findings and limits: The authors offered the suggestion that each seasonal influenza vaccination recruits few new T cells.

The table lists this clonotype with a few counts. Its antigen is not identified. TCRdb itself ran the RT-PCR reads through MiXCR, one entry per CDR3 protein. In the table there are approximately 730,000 distinct CDR3 sequences, approximately 13% of which are singletons. The sequencing here drew on PBMCs from blood, taken approximately 15 days before vaccination. The TCR was taken from a man between 45 and 60 years old who received an inactivated influenza vaccine.

The CDR3 loop reads CASSWTISPYESGELFF. CDR3 DNA sequence: TGTGCCAGCAGTTGGACTATTTCCCCCTACGAGTCCGGGGAGCTGTTTTTT. This chain links TRBV28 with TRBJ2-2; a weak D match, TRBD2 (6 bases). The CDR3 has 17 amino acids. Germline assignment: CDR1 MDHEN and CDR2 SYDVKM. Trimming took off 4 bases at V and 6 bases at J, with 21 bases between the two ends.